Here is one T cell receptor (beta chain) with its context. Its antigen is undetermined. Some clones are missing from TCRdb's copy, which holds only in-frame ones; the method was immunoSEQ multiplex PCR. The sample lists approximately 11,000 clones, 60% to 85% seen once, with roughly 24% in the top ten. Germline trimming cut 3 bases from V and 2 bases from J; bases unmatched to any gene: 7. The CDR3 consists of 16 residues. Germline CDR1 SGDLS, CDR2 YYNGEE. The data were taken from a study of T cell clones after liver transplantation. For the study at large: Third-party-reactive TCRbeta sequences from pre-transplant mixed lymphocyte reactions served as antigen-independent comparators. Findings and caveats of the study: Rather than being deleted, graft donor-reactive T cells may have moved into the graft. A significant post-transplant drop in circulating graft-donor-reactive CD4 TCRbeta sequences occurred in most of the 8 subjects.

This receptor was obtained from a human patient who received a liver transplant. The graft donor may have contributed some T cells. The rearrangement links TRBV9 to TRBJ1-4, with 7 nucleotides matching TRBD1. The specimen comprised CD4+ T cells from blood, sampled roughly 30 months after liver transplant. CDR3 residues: CASSARDSLTNEKLFF. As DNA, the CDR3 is TGTGCCAGCAGCGCCCGGGACAGCTTGACTAATGAAAAACTGTTTTTT.